Shown below are 28 T cell receptor beta chains from a single sample sequenced in a study of shared clonotypes between healthy human individuals. TCRdb's table, derived via immunoSEQ multiplex PCR, lists solely in-frame clones and lacks some. The table includes roughly 1.5 million clones, 95% to 99% detected once. Specimen: naive CD4+ T cells sorted from blood. Documented subset: CD45RA+ positively selected. All receptors derive from a young man in good health.

The chain employs TRBV5-4 and TRBJ2-7, with a weak D call TRBD2 (5 bases). CDR1 is SGHNT and CDR2 is YYREEE in the germline V gene (reference sequence). Between the trimmed V and J ends, which lost 0 bases and 0 bases, there was a span of 13 bases. The CDR3 is 16 amino acids. The CDR3 DNA sequence: TGTGCCAGCAGCTTGGATGCTAGCAGAAGCTCCTACGAGCAGTACTTC. Translation: CASSLDASRSSYEQYF.

In regard to this clone: The same CDR3 is also encoded by other DNA sequences in this sample. The chain is built from TRBV19 and TRBJ2-7, with 8 nucleotides matching TRBD2. In germline, CDR1 is LNHDA, CDR2 SQIVND (reference sequence). This CDR3 has 14 residues. The V gene end was trimmed by 5 bases and the J gene end by 2 bases; junction bases not matched to a gene: 5. The CDR3 reads CASSPVAGTYEQYF. The CDR3 DNA reads TGTGCCAGTAGTCCGGTAGCGGGGACCTACGAGCAGTACTTC.

This sequence joins TRBV19 and TRBJ2-7; TRBD1 might be the D (7 bases). V lost 3 bases and J lost 6, with 15 bases in between. The CDR3 totals 14 residues. The V gene's germline CDR1 is LNHDA and CDR2 SQIVND (reference sequence). The CDR3 reads CASSIQTGRREQYF. DNA for the CDR3: TGTGCCAGTAGTATTCAGACAGGGAGGCGCGAGCAGTACTTC.

The gene calls are TRBV5-1 and TRBJ1-2; perhaps TRBD1 as D (6 bases). The CDR3 sequence is 16 residues long. V was cut by 0 bases and J by 2 bases, with 14 bases left in between. Germline-derived CDR1 and CDR2 are SGHRS and YFSETQ. CDR3 sequence reads: CASSLARGPTNYGYTF. CDR3 nucleotides: TGCGCCAGCAGCTTGGCCAGGGGACCTACCAACTATGGCTACACCTTC.

This chain joins TRBV30 and TRBJ2-7, with a tentative D call TRBD2 (5 bases). The CDR3 loop spans 12 amino acids. Per the germline V gene, CDR1 is GTSNPN and CDR2 is SVGIG (reference sequence). The V gene lost 2 bases and the J gene lost 4 bases, with 9 bases spanning the gap. CDR3 amino acids: CAWSPPGYEQYF. In DNA, the CDR3 is TGTGCCTGGAGTCCCCCGGGGTACGAGCAGTACTTC.

The chain employs TRBV7-6 and TRBJ2-3, with D uncertain. In germline, CDR1 is SGHVS, CDR2 FNYEAQ. V was cut by 1 base and J by 4 bases, with 12 bases left in between. The CDR3 loop spans 15 amino acids. CDR3 coding DNA: TGTGCCAGCAGCTTAGGGTCAGGCGCCGCAGATACGCAGTATTTT. Amino acid sequence: CASSLGSGAADTQYF.

The chain combines TRBV5-1 with TRBJ2-1; D is unresolved. CDR1 SGHRS and CDR2 YFSETQ come from the germline V gene. The CDR3 runs 15 residues. The V end lost 0 bases, the J end lost 2 bases, and 9 bases lay between the germline ends. The CDR3 region has the DNA TGCGCCAGCAGCTTGGTGTCAAACACCTACAATGAGCAGTTCTTC. It is translated as CASSLVSNTYNEQFF.

V and J are TRBV5-4 and TRBJ1-1; TRBD1 is a possible D gene (5 bases). This CDR3 region has 12 residues. Germline V gene data show CDR1 as SGHNT and CDR2 as YYREEE (reference sequence). V lost 10 bases, J lost 1 base, and 11 bases lay in between. CDR3 sequence (DNA): TGTGCCGGGAGGGACCCGAACACTGAAGCTTTCTTT. This gives the protein CAGRDPNTEAFF.

V and J are TRBV5-1 and TRBJ2-1; weak D call: TRBD2 (6 bases). The CDR3 runs to 14 residues. CDR1 is SGHRS, CDR2 YFSETQ, per germline. V gave up 0 bases and J gave up 9 bases, with 13 bases separating them. In DNA form, the CDR3 reads TGCGCCAGCAGCTTGGGCGGATTGGAGGGTGAGCAGTTCTTC. This translates into CASSLGGLEGEQFF.

Turning to this clone: Other DNA sequences from this sample encode an identical CDR3 as well. This chain uses TRBV5-1 with TRBJ2-3; 10 bases are a match to TRBD2. The V and J ends lost 4 bases and 0 bases, in that order; junction bases with no gene match: 2. The CDR3 contains 15 residues. Germline lookup yields CDR1 SGHRS and CDR2 YFSETQ. DNA of the CDR3: TGCGCCAGCAGCCAGGGACTAGCGAGCACAGATACGCAGTATTTT. Protein: CASSQGLASTDTQYF.

This chain connects TRBV7-9 to TRBJ2-4; weak D call: TRBD2 (6 bases). The CDR3 spans 19 residues. Trimming pared 3 bases from V and 0 bases from J, leaving 21 bases between. CDR1 SEHNR and CDR2 FQNEAQ come from the germline V gene (reference sequence). The CDR3 nucleotides are TGTGCCAGCAGCTTTAGGGCTGGCGGAAGAGCGGGAGCCAAAAACATTCAGTACTTC. The encoded protein is CASSFRAGGRAGAKNIQYF.

This chain links TRBV28 with TRBJ2-7, with 7 bases identical to TRBD1. Trimming took 2 bases from V and 4 from J; bases not matched to a gene: 5. In germline, CDR1 is MDHEN, CDR2 SYDVKM. The CDR3 length is 14 residues. In DNA form, the CDR3 reads TGTGCCAGCAGTTTAGGTACAGGGGAGTACGAGCAGTACTTC. Translation: CASSLGTGEYEQYF. The variable domain in full, with the rest retrieved from reference TRBV28 and TRBJ2-7, is DVKVTQSSRYLVKRTGEKVFLECVQDMDHENMFWYRQDPGLGLRLIYFSYDVKMKEKGDIPEGYSVSREKKERFSLILESASTNQTSMYLCASSLGTGEYEQYFGPGTRLTVT.

This chain uses TRBV29-1 with TRBJ2-1, with TRBD2 matching 13 bases. The CDR3 runs 14 residues. V shed 6 bases and J 8 bases; nucleotides not matched to a gene: 7. CDR1 and CDR2 (germline): SQVTM, ANQGSEA. Written as DNA, the CDR3 is TGCAGCGTCACCGGACTAGCGGGAGTGGATGAGCAGTTCTTC. It encodes CSVTGLAGVDEQFF.

The chain couples TRBV4-1 to TRBJ2-7; TRBD2 aligns across 7 bases. After removal of 3 bases from V and 3 bases from J, the junction contained 2 bases not matched to a gene. Germline CDR1 and CDR2: MGHRA and YSYEKL. The CDR3 is 13 residues long. Here the CDR3 DNA reads TGCGCCAGCAGCCAGGGCGGGGGCTACGAGCAGTACTTC. It yields the protein CASSQGGGYEQYF.

The chain is built from TRBV4-2 and TRBJ2-5; 11 nucleotides agree with TRBD2. The CDR3 sequence is 15 residues long. Looked up from germline, CDR1 is LGHNA and CDR2 is YNFKEQ. The V and J ends lost 3 bases and 5 bases, in that order; junction bases with no gene match: 5. As DNA, the CDR3 is TGTGCCAGCAGCCAGTTAGCGGGAGGGGGGGAGACCCAGTACTTC. Protein sequence: CASSQLAGGGETQYF.

The CDR3 sequence: CASSIPTVNQPQHF. CDR3 bases: TGTGCCAGTAGTATTCCGACAGTCAATCAGCCCCAGCATTTT. The chain joins TRBV19 to TRBJ1-5; tentatively, D is TRBD1 (5 bases). CDR3 length: 14 amino acids. Trimming removed 3 bases at V and 3 bases at J, with 9 bases between. Germline assignment: CDR1 LNHDA and CDR2 SQIVND (reference sequence).

This clone showed up just once. V is TRBV11-2 and J is TRBJ2-7; weak D call: TRBD1 (6 bases). Between the trimmed V and J ends, which lost 5 bases and 4 bases, there was a span of 15 bases. Germline CDR1 reads SGHAT; CDR2 reads FQNNGV. The CDR3 loop spans 14 amino acids. The DNA for the CDR3 is TGTGCCAGCAGCCGCATGACAGGCAATTACGAGCAGTACTTC. This codes for CASSRMTGNYEQYF.

This clone came up a few times. The chain is built from TRBV5-1 and TRBJ2-1; TRBD2 matches 8 bases. The germline V gene has CDR1 SGHRS and CDR2 YFSETQ. The V and J ends lost 0 bases and 6 bases, in that order; junction bases with no gene match: 8. The CDR3 has 16 amino acids. The CDR3 is CASSLDSGLAGNEQFF. The CDR3 nucleotides are TGCGCCAGCAGCTTGGATTCCGGACTAGCAGGCAATGAGCAGTTCTTC.

V is TRBV5-4 and J is TRBJ2-7; possible D gene TRBD1, 5 bases. Germline lookup yields CDR1 SGHNT and CDR2 YYREEE (reference sequence). The CDR3 runs 15 residues. Trimming removed 0 bases from V and 1 base from J, with 11 bases in between. The CDR3 bases are TGTGCCAGCAGCTTGGTGACGGCAGGGTCCTACGAGCAGTACTTC. Residues: CASSLVTAGSYEQYF.

This chain links TRBV7-9 with TRBJ2-7; tentative D call: TRBD1 (6 bases). V lost 4 bases and J lost 3, with 19 bases in between. The CDR3 is made up of 16 amino acids. Germline lookup yields CDR1 SEHNR and CDR2 FQNEAQ (reference sequence). The CDR3 coding sequence is TGTGCCAGCAGCTCCTGGGCCCGGGACACCCTCTACGAGCAGTACTTC. It yields the protein CASSSWARDTLYEQYF. The entire variable domain, with the rest obtained from reference TRBV7-9 and TRBJ2-7, is as follows: DTGVSQNPRHKITKRGQNVTFRCDPISEHNRLYWYRQTLGQGPEFLTYFQNEAQLEKSRLLSDRFSAERPKGSFSTLEIQRTEQGDSAMYLCASSSWARDTLYEQYFGPGTRLTVT.

This sequence joins TRBV28 and TRBJ2-5; a possible D gene is TRBD2 (5 bases). V lost 10 bases and J 0 bases, leaving 12 bases between the germline ends. The CDR3 contains 13 residues. CDR1 is MDHEN, CDR2 SYDVKM, per germline. The CDR3, as DNA: TGTGCCATCCACGGGGAAAACCAAGAGACCCAGTACTTC. Its translation is CAIHGENQETQYF.

The gene calls are TRBV20-1 and TRBJ2-3, with no clear D. V shed 6 bases and J shed 5 bases, with 9 bases lying between them. This CDR3 comprises 11 residues. The germline gives CDR1 DFQATT, CDR2 SNEGSKA (reference sequence). As DNA, the CDR3 is TGCAGTGCCCACTTCAGAGATACGCAGTATTTT. Protein product: CSAHFRDTQYF.

The V call is TRBV7-2, the J call TRBJ1-4; D call uncertain. The CDR3 has 14 residues. Germline loops: CDR1 SGHTA, CDR2 FQGNSA. V lost 3 bases to trimming and J lost 8 bases, with 13 bases between them. The CDR3 loop is CASSFQGMAEKLFF. CDR3 coding DNA: TGTGCCAGCAGCTTCCAAGGGATGGCGGAAAAACTGTTTTTT.

The CDR3 nucleotides are TGCGCCCGGCTAAAGGGTGAGAACATTCAGTACTTC. This translates into CARLKGENIQYF. The gene calls are TRBV10-1 and TRBJ2-4; D remains ambiguous. Germline V gene sequence: CDR1 WNHNN, CDR2 SYGVQD (reference sequence). This CDR3 contains 12 residues. V shed 11 bases and J shed 7 bases, with 15 bases lying between them.

The genes are TRBV11-2 and TRBJ2-7; 7 nucleotides align to TRBD2. CDR3 length: 17 amino acids. Per the germline V gene, CDR1 is SGHAT and CDR2 is FQNNGV. V lost 2 bases and J lost 4; bases outside the gene matches: 14. CDR3 amino acids: CASSLLRGGSLPYEQYF. For the CDR3, the DNA is TGTGCCAGCAGCTTACTTCGCGGCGGGAGCTTACCGTACGAGCAGTACTTC.

This sequence joins TRBV7-9 and TRBJ2-3; D remains ambiguous. The CDR3 loop spans 11 amino acids. Germline values: CDR1 SEHNR, CDR2 FQNEAQ (reference sequence). CDR3 bases: TGTGTAAGCTCATACACAGATACGCAGTATTTT. Translating gives CVSSYTDTQYF.

The chain combines TRBV7-2 with TRBJ1-1; the D is unclear. This CDR3 is 13 amino acids long. CDR1 and CDR2 (germline): SGHTA, FQGNSA. V shed 4 bases and J shed 4 bases, with 10 bases lying between them. The CDR3: CASSWDGVTEAFF. In nucleotides, the CDR3 is TGTGCCAGCAGCTGGGATGGGGTCACTGAAGCTTTCTTT.

The V call is TRBV7-2, the J call TRBJ2-5; D is possibly TRBD2 (6 bases). The CDR3 contains 15 residues. The V gene lost 3 bases and the J gene lost 2 bases, with 13 bases spanning the gap. CDR1 is SGHTA and CDR2 is FQGNSA in the germline V gene. CDR3 nucleotides: TGTGCCAGCAGCTTGGTAGCGGCCATTCAAGAGACCCAGTACTTC. It encodes CASSLVAAIQETQYF.